The 32 T cell receptor beta chains below come from one sample, sequenced in a study of blood T cell repertoires in COVID-19. Some clones are missing from TCRdb's copy, which holds only in-frame ones; the method was immunoSEQ multiplex PCR. The sample has 60,000 to 65,000 clones; around 90% are singletons. The source material was peripheral blood. The source of these receptors is a woman at least 80 years old with active COVID-19.

The chain has TRBV24-1 and TRBJ1-5; TRBD1 aligns across 10 bases. This CDR3 region has 17 residues. CDR1 and CDR2 from the germline V gene are KGHDR and SFDVKD. The V gene end was trimmed by 4 bases and the J gene end by 4 bases; junction bases not matched to a gene: 9. CDR3 protein: CATSDTKGQGVNQPQHF. The DNA for the CDR3 is TGTGCCACCAGTGACACCAAAGGACAGGGGGTGAATCAGCCCCAGCATTTT.

The chain employs TRBV5-4 and TRBJ2-1; 7 bases are shared with TRBD1. CDR1 and CDR2 from the germline V gene are SGHNT and YYREEE (reference sequence). The trim removed 3 bases at V and 7 bases at J, leaving 7 bases unmatched. The CDR3 covers 14 residues. CDR3 DNA: TGTGCCAGCAGCTCGCCTGGCAGGGGGAATGAGCAGTTCTTC. Protein: CASSSPGRGNEQFF.

The table lists this clone with a count of one. V gene TRBV11-2 combines with J gene TRBJ2-1; D is possibly TRBD2 (6 bases). The length of the CDR3 is 17 residues. Trimming removed 4 bases at V and 12 bases at J, with 28 bases between. Germline V gene data show CDR1 as SGHAT and CDR2 as FQNNGV. The CDR3 nucleotides are TGTGCCAGCAGCTCTCACAACTCTGGCCTAGCGTACAGAGTGCAGTTCTTC. This encodes CASSSHNSGLAYRVQFF.

This clone was observed a few times. V is TRBV2 and J is TRBJ1-1; TRBD1 aligns across 9 bases. Per germline, CDR1 SNHLY and CDR2 FYNNEI. J was trimmed by 1 base and V by 7 bases; bases with no gene match: 7. The CDR3 runs 15 residues. The DNA for the CDR3 is TGTGCCAGCACCGGACAGGGGATGAGGAACACTGAAGCTTTCTTT. Protein sequence: CASTGQGMRNTEAFF. Using reference TRBV2 and TRBJ1-1 for the parts outside the CDR3, the full variable domain is EPEVTQTPSHQVTQMGQEVILRCVPISNHLYFYWYRQILGQKVEFLVSFYNNEISEKSEIFDDQFSVERPDGSNFTLKIRSTKLEDSAMYFCASTGQGMRNTEAFFGQGTRLTVV.

The J gene is TRBJ1-1, the V gene TRBV2, with 7 bases that match TRBD1. V trimming: 4 bases; J trimming: 2 bases; junction bases outside the gene matches: 4. The CDR3 loop spans 14 amino acids. Looked up from germline, CDR1 is SNHLY and CDR2 is FYNNEI. In DNA, the CDR3 is TGTGCCAGCAGTGTTAACAGGGGTAACACTGAAGCTTTCTTT. The encoded protein is CASSVNRGNTEAFF.

The V gene is TRBV18, the J gene TRBJ1-1, with D perhaps matching TRBD1 (5 bases). From germline, CDR1 is KGHSH and CDR2 LQKENI. CDR3 size: 14 residues. The V gene lost 3 bases and the J gene lost 1 base, with 9 bases spanning the gap. DNA for the CDR3: TGTGCCAGCTCACCGGGACTGGCGAACACTGAAGCTTTCTTT. Translating gives CASSPGLANTEAFF.

V gene TRBV7-9 combines with J gene TRBJ2-7, with 8 bases aligning to TRBD1. The J segment lost 2 bases and the V segment lost 5 bases, leaving 5 bases of the junction unmatched. CDR3 length equals 14 residues. Germline CDR1 reads SEHNR; CDR2 reads FQNEAQ (reference sequence). The CDR3 spells CASSPGQGPYEQYF. The CDR3 bases are TGTGCCAGCAGCCCAGGACAGGGTCCCTACGAGCAGTACTTC. Supplemented by reference TRBV7-9 and TRBJ2-7, the full variable domain reads DTGVSQNPRHKITKRGQNVTFRCDPISEHNRLYWYRQTLGQGPEFLTYFQNEAQLEKSRLLSDRFSAERPKGSFSTLEIQRTEQGDSAMYLCASSPGQGPYEQYFGPGTRLTVT.

The CDR3 sequence is CASSNAGYGYTF. DNA for the CDR3: TGTGCCAGCAGCAACGCAGGGTATGGCTACACCTTC. The chain combines TRBV6-6 with TRBJ1-2; D possibly corresponds to TRBD1 (5 bases). The V gene's germline CDR1 is MNHNY and CDR2 SVGAGI (reference sequence). Trimming shortened V by 6 bases and J by 5 bases, and 10 bases separated the two germline ends. This CDR3 contains 12 residues.

Here the CDR3 reads CASVLEGANVLTF. The DNA of the CDR3 is TGTGCCAGCGTGTTAGAAGGGGCCAACGTCCTGACTTTC. The chain has TRBV12-3 or TRBV12-4 and TRBJ2-6; D is uncertain. V was trimmed by 8 bases and J by 4 bases, leaving 9 bases between them. CDR3 length equals 13 residues.

The table lists this clone with a few counts. The chain combines TRBV7-8 with TRBJ2-2, with 11 bases aligning to TRBD2. Trimming took 6 bases from V and 5 from J; bases not matched to a gene: 14. The CDR3 contains 18 residues. CDR1 is SGHVS, CDR2 FQNEAQ, per germline. This CDR3 is CASRKRGPLAGGTGELFF. DNA for the CDR3: TGTGCCAGCAGAAAAAGGGGTCCCCTAGCGGGAGGTACCGGGGAGCTGTTTTTT.

The rearrangement links TRBV6-5 to TRBJ2-2, with 9 bases that match TRBD2. The CDR3 is made up of 15 amino acids. Germline V gene sequence: CDR1 MNHEY, CDR2 SVGAGI. V was clipped by 6 bases and J by 1 base; unmatched bases: 3. The DNA of the CDR3 is TGTGCCAGCAGCACGCGGGGGGGGAACACCGGGGAGCTGTTTTTT. Encoded protein: CASSTRGGNTGELFF.

J is TRBJ2-6 and V is TRBV28; 9 bases match TRBD1. Germline V lookup: CDR1 MDHEN, CDR2 SYDVKM. The V gene end was trimmed by 6 bases and the J gene end by 0 bases; junction bases not matched to a gene: 9. This CDR3 has 18 residues. The CDR3 spells CASRASGTGLSGANVLTF. CDR3 sequence (DNA): TGTGCCAGCAGGGCCTCCGGGACAGGGCTCTCTGGGGCCAACGTCCTGACTTTC.

This clone is a singleton in its sample. The genes are TRBV5-1 and TRBJ2-7; 7 nucleotides agree with TRBD2. CDR3 length equals 16 residues. CDR1 SGHRS and CDR2 YFSETQ come from the germline V gene. V dropped 6 bases and J dropped 7; count of bases not matched to a gene: 19. The DNA for the CDR3 is TGCGCCAGCACCCGGTGGGGGGGTGTTCTACATCGAGAGCAGTACGTC. Translated: CASTRWGGVLHREQYV.

The chain links TRBV5-4 to TRBJ2-5, with a tentative D call TRBD2 (7 bases). Germline assignment: CDR1 SGHNT and CDR2 YYREEE (reference sequence). This CDR3 is built from 15 residues. V lost 4 bases to trimming and J lost 4 bases, with 17 bases between them. This CDR3 is CASSPRSGGRETQYF. CDR3 in DNA: TGTGCCAGCAGCCCTCGGTCGGGGGGCCGAGAGACCCAGTACTTC.

The chain's CDR3 is CACGREVGNQPQHF. The CDR3 DNA follows: TGTGCCTGCGGCCGGGAGGTCGGCAATCAGCCCCAGCATTTT. The chain couples TRBV6-5 to TRBJ1-5; D call uncertain. With 11 bases removed from V and 2 bases from J, the gap between germline ends came to 16 bases. Germline assignment: CDR1 MNHEY and CDR2 SVGAGI. This CDR3 region has 14 residues.

The rearrangement uses TRBV3-1 (or the pseudogene TRBV3-2) and TRBJ2-1; TRBD2 is a possible D gene (6 bases). This CDR3 region has 14 residues. The V and J ends lost 4 bases and 4 bases respectively, with 11 bases between them. Looked up from germline, CDR1 is LGHDT and CDR2 is YNNKEL (reference sequence). CDR3 in amino acids: CASSRRDSYNEQFF. The DNA for the CDR3 is TGTGCCAGCAGCCGTCGGGACTCTTACAATGAGCAGTTCTTC.

The V call is TRBV4-1, the J call TRBJ2-7; 8 positions agree with TRBD2. The CDR3 sequence is 15 residues long. V lost 1 base and J lost 3; bases outside the gene matches: 5. Germline lookup yields CDR1 MGHRA and CDR2 YSYEKL. The CDR3 protein is CASSQVPGGVYEQYF. In nucleotides, the CDR3 is TGCGCCAGCAGCCAAGTTCCGGGAGGGGTCTACGAGCAGTACTTC.

There are a few counts of this clone. The V call is TRBV5-8, the J call TRBJ1-5; tentatively, D is TRBD1 (6 bases). Trimming took off 9 bases at V and 15 bases at J, with 22 bases between the two ends. Germline V lookup: CDR1 SGHTS, CDR2 YDEGEE. The CDR3 loop spans 12 amino acids. The CDR3: CATEDGRGSVHF. The CDR3 coding sequence is TGTGCCACTGAGGACGGGAGGGGGTCAGTGCATTTT. Filled out from reference TRBV5-8 and TRBJ1-5, the complete variable domain reads EAGVTQSPTHLIKTRGQQATLRCSPISGHTSVYWYQQALGLGLQFLLWYDEGEERNRGNFPPRFSGRQFPNYSSELNVNALELEDSALYLCATEDGRGSVHFGDGTRLSIL.

The chain carries TRBV28 and TRBJ2-3; 10 bases align to TRBD2. CDR3 size: 16 residues. Germline-derived CDR1 and CDR2 are MDHEN and SYDVKM. V trimming: 3 bases; J trimming: 1 base; junction bases outside the gene matches: 4. The CDR3 nucleotides are TGTGCCAGCAGTTTTAGCCTAGCGGGGGGCACAGATACGCAGTATTTT. It codes for CASSFSLAGGTDTQYF.

V usage is TRBV6-6 and J usage is TRBJ1-2, with D perhaps TRBD1 (5 bases). This CDR3 comprises 16 residues. CDR1 and CDR2 from the germline V gene are MNHNY and SVGAGI (reference sequence). Trimming shortened V by 6 bases and J by 6 bases, and 23 bases separated the two germline ends. The DNA for the CDR3 is TGTGCCAGCAGGGACGGGGGGGTGCTGGGTACGCATGGCTACACCTTC. As protein: CASRDGGVLGTHGYTF.

This chain connects TRBV11-2 to TRBJ2-1; no clear D gene. V lost 1 base, J lost 6 bases, and 16 bases lay in between. The CDR3 loop spans 16 amino acids. Germline V gene sequence: CDR1 SGHAT, CDR2 FQNNGV. The CDR3 DNA sequence: TGTGCCAGCAGCTTAGCGTACAGCATTGGTGGCAATGAGCAGTTCTTC. It specifies CASSLAYSIGGNEQFF.

The chain recombines TRBV7-2 with TRBJ2-7; D is possibly TRBD2 (6 bases). Looked up from germline, CDR1 is SGHTA and CDR2 is FQGNSA. Trimming pared 1 base from V and 0 bases from J, leaving 10 bases between. CDR3 length: 15 amino acids. The CDR3 nucleotides read TGTGCCAGCAGCTTAGGGTACGGGAGCTCCTACGAGCAGTACTTC. It codes for CASSLGYGSSYEQYF. Variable domain in full (rest from reference TRBV7-2 and TRBJ2-7): GAGVSQSPSNKVTEKGKDVELRCDPISGHTALYWYRQSLGQGLEFLIYFQGNSAPDKSGLPSDRFSAERTGGSVSTLTIQRTQQEDSAVYLCASSLGYGSSYEQYFGPGTRLTVT.

The V gene is TRBV5-5, the J gene TRBJ1-1; a possible D gene is TRBD1 (6 bases). Trimming left V 0 bases short and J 4 bases short, with 16 bases between. The germline CDR1 and CDR2 sequences are SGHKS and YYEKEE (reference sequence). The CDR3 runs to 16 residues. CDR3: CASSLAGGQGSTEAFF. CDR3 DNA: TGTGCCAGCAGCTTGGCCGGAGGTCAGGGGAGCACTGAAGCTTTCTTT.

The V and J genes are TRBV27 and TRBJ2-7; maybe TRBD2 (6 bases). The V gene lost 5 bases and the J gene lost 5 bases, with 16 bases spanning the gap. Germline assignment: CDR1 MNHEY and CDR2 SMNVEV (reference sequence). CDR3 length equals 14 residues. CDR3 coding DNA: TGTGCCAGCAGTCCTATCGGGGGAATCCACGAGCAGTACTTC. Its protein is CASSPIGGIHEQYF.

This chain joins TRBV27 and TRBJ2-1, with a possible D match to TRBD1 (5 bases). The length of the CDR3 is 13 residues. V dropped 6 bases and J dropped 4 bases, with 10 bases sitting between them. Germline CDR1 reads MNHEY; CDR2 reads SMNVEV (reference sequence). The CDR3 loop is CASRPTEYNEQFF. The CDR3 DNA follows: TGTGCCAGCAGACCGACAGAGTACAATGAGCAGTTCTTC.

This clone appeared a single time. The V call is TRBV6-5, the J call TRBJ2-5; tentatively, D is TRBD1 (6 bases). Trimming removed 2 bases from V and 4 bases from J, with 17 bases in between. From germline, CDR1 is MNHEY and CDR2 SVGAGI. This CDR3 has 16 residues. The CDR3 region is CASSYTSRGTAETQYF. CDR3 in DNA: TGTGCCAGCAGTTACACGAGCAGGGGAACAGCAGAGACCCAGTACTTC.

The chain employs TRBV5-1 and TRBJ2-1; 10 bases fit TRBD2. The CDR3 spans 16 residues. The V gene's germline CDR1 is SGHRS and CDR2 YFSETQ. V gave up 7 bases and J gave up 4 bases; unmatched junction bases: 11. The CDR3 DNA reads as TGCGCCAGCGGAGACCCGACTAGCGGGTCGTACAATGAGCAGTTCTTC. Its translation: CASGDPTSGSYNEQFF.

This chain joins TRBV13 and TRBJ2-7, with TRBD2 identical over 9 bases. Germline CDR1 reads PRHDT; CDR2 reads FYEKMQ (reference sequence). The CDR3 runs 17 residues. V lost 4 bases, J lost 6 bases, and 16 bases stayed unmatched. CDR3 in amino acids: CASSSPLEAGGPGEQYF. CDR3 bases: TGTGCCAGCAGCTCCCCTCTAGAGGCGGGAGGGCCGGGCGAGCAGTACTTC.

The chain joins TRBV27 to TRBJ2-3, with a tentative D call TRBD1 (5 bases). Germline assignment: CDR1 MNHEY and CDR2 SMNVEV (reference sequence). V was shortened by 2 bases and J by 2 bases, with 8 bases between the two germline ends. This CDR3 comprises 14 residues. CDR3 sequence (DNA): TGTGCCAGCAGTTTAAACAGGTACACAGATACGCAGTATTTT. This gives the protein CASSLNRYTDTQYF.

The rearrangement links TRBV28 to TRBJ2-1, with TRBD2 matching 10 bases. Germline V gene lookup returns CDR1 MDHEN and CDR2 SYDVKM. The length of the CDR3 is 18 residues. The V gene end was trimmed by 7 bases and the J gene end by 3 bases; junction bases not matched to a gene: 15. The chain's CDR3 is CASKGGLDTSGDYNEQFF. For the CDR3, the DNA is TGTGCCAGCAAGGGGGGTCTTGATACTAGCGGGGACTACAATGAGCAGTTCTTC. Full variable domain (remainder filled in from reference TRBV28 and TRBJ2-1): DVKVTQSSRYLVKRTGEKVFLECVQDMDHENMFWYRQDPGLGLRLIYFSYDVKMKEKGDIPEGYSVSREKKERFSLILESASTNQTSMYLCASKGGLDTSGDYNEQFFGPGTRLTVL.

CDR3 region: CASSLAGGVDTQYF. The CDR3 coding sequence is TGCGCCAGCAGTTTAGCGGGAGGGGTTGATACGCAGTATTTT. This sequence joins TRBV10-1 and TRBJ2-3; 11 bases match TRBD2. This CDR3 has 14 amino acids. V was clipped by 5 bases and J by 6 bases; unmatched bases: 4. Germline CDR1 and CDR2: WNHNN and SYGVQD (reference sequence).

The V gene is TRBV24-1, the J gene TRBJ2-7; TRBD1 matches at 10 bases. CDR3 length equals 19 residues. Germline values: CDR1 KGHDR, CDR2 SFDVKD. Trimming cost V 6 bases and J 2 bases; bases outside gene matches: 18. CDR3 in DNA: TGTGCCACCAGTCGAGGGGACAGGGGTTTCTTTGCCATAACCTACGAGCAGTACGTC. Protein: CATSRGDRGFFAITYEQYV.